Listed below are T cell receptor beta chains from one sample, sequenced in a study of shared clonotypes between healthy human individuals. Using immunoSEQ multiplex PCR, the repertoire was profiled, and TCRdb retains in-frame clones only, with some absent. Of approximately 2,300,000 clones in the sample, 85% to 95% were seen once. Sequenced material: naive CD4+ T cells from PBMCs. The receptors here all came from a man aged 18-30 years in good health. Some clones in this sample may be carry-over from other donors' samples. Both conserved end residues are part of each CDR3. D genes are given only for firm matches. A clone size is listed for some rows: how often the clone was seen (once, few, many), or a class if it is expanded.

cdr3_length clone_size j_call d_call v_call cdr3_nt cdr3_aa
17 few TRBJ1-5 - TRBV2 TGTGCCAGCAGTGAAATATTTATGCGGGACCCCGAGGAGCCCCAGCATTTT CASSEIFMRDPEEPQHF
15 - TRBJ2-7 TRBD1 TRBV11-2 TGTGCCAGCAGCAAACCGGACAGGGAATCCTACGAGCAGTACTTC CASSKPDRESYEQYF
18 - TRBJ2-2 - TRBV5-1 TGCGCCAGCAGCTTGGCCGGGCTTTTGCAAACGAACACCGGGGAGCTGTTTTTT CASSLAGLLQTNTGELFF
14 - TRBJ2-1 TRBD2 TRBV5-1 TGCGCCAGCAGCTTGGCTCTAGCGGGACATGAGCAGTTCTTC CASSLALAGHEQFF
19 - TRBJ2-4 TRBD2 TRBV5-1 TGCGCCAGCAGCCAGGAGGTAGCGGGGTTTGGGGGACCCAAAAACATTCAGTACTTC CASSQEVAGFGGPKNIQYF
12 - TRBJ2-7 - TRBV28 TGTGCCAGCCTCGGATCCACCTACGAGCAGTACTTC CASLGSTYEQYF
16 - TRBJ1-1 - TRBV18 TGTGCCAGCTCATACGACAGTTACTTAATGAACACTGAAGCTTTCTTT CASSYDSYLMNTEAFF
14 - TRBJ2-7 - TRBV19 TGTGCCAGTAGTATAGCGGGGAGCTCCTACGAGCAGTACTTC CASSIAGSSYEQYF
13 - TRBJ2-1 - TRBV23-1 TGCGCCAGCCGGATGCGGGGCTACAATGAGCAGTTCTTC CASRMRGYNEQFF
14 - TRBJ2-7 - TRBV6-1 TGTGCCAGCAGTGAACAGGGTGGACCCTACGAGCAGTACTTC CASSEQGGPYEQYF
19 once TRBJ2-7 TRBD2 TRBV7-9 TGTGCCAGCAGCTTAATCAGGTCGGGGACTAGCGGGAGTAGGGACGAGCAGTACTTC CASSLIRSGTSGSRDEQYF
13 - TRBJ1-4 - TRBV7-9 TGTGCCAGCAGGCCCGTGGAATTTGAAAAACTGTTTTTT CASRPVEFEKLFF
17 - TRBJ2-7 TRBD2 TRBV4-1 TGCGCCAGCAGCCAAGTAATCCTGACTAGCGGGAACTACGAGCAGTACTTC CASSQVILTSGNYEQYF
14 - TRBJ1-3 - TRBV5-1 TGCGCCAGCAGCCCCCAAGGGTCTGGAAACACCATATATTTT CASSPQGSGNTIYF
15 - TRBJ1-5 - TRBV19 TGTGCCAGTAGTATTCAGCGGAATAGCAATCAGCCCCAGCATTTT CASSIQRNSNQPQHF
13 - TRBJ2-3 - TRBV7-2 TGTGCCAGCGGCGGAGTAACGAGAGATACGCAGTATTTT CASGGVTRDTQYF
14 few TRBJ1-1 - TRBV27 TGTGCCAGCAGTTTACACGCAAATGGGGATGAAGCTTTCTTT CASSLHANGDEAFF
16 - TRBJ2-5 TRBD2 TRBV28 TGTGCCAGCAGAGAGGGAGGGGTTTTGGTACAAGAGACCCAGTACTTC CASREGGVLVQETQYF
17 - TRBJ2-6 - TRBV5-1 TGCGCCAGCAGCAGTCCGGGACACTTCTCTGGGGCCAACGTCCTGACTTTC CASSSPGHFSGANVLTF
16 - TRBJ2-1 TRBD2 TRBV28 TGTGCCAGCAGTTCAGCGGGGGCGAGCTCCTACAATGAGCAGTTCTTC CASSSAGASSYNEQFF
13 - TRBJ1-1 - TRBV7-6 TGTGCCAGCAGCCTCACAATGAACACTGAAGCTTTCTTT CASSLTMNTEAFF
17 - TRBJ2-5 TRBD2 TRBV5-4 TGTGCCAGCAGCTTGGAACCTAGCGGGAGAGGAGAAGAGACCCAGTACTTC CASSLEPSGRGEETQYF
13 - TRBJ2-5 - TRBV28 TGTGCCAGCATAGGTCCGACCGGAGAGACCCAGTACTTC CASIGPTGETQYF
15 - TRBJ1-4 - TRBV5-4 TGTGCCAGCAGCTTGGCACCAGCAACTAATGAAAAACTGTTTTTT CASSLAPATNEKLFF
15 - TRBJ2-2 - TRBV4-3 TGCGCCAGCAGCCAAGATGTGGGACCCCCGGGGGAGCTGTTTTTT CASSQDVGPPGELFF
15 - TRBJ2-2 TRBD2 TRBV15 TGTGCCACCGGCGGGACTAGCGGGAAAGGCGGGGAGCTGTTTTTT CATGGTSGKGGELFF
13 - TRBJ1-1 - TRBV7-2 TGTGCCAGCAGCTTAGATTGGGGGGGTGAAGCTTTCTTT CASSLDWGGEAFF
15 - TRBJ2-1 TRBD2 TRBV25-1 TGTGCCAGCAGTGAAGTGGGACTAGAAGACAATGAGCAGTTCTTC CASSEVGLEDNEQFF
15 - TRBJ2-3 - TRBV30 TGTGCCTGGAGTACCCGGGGAGGACGCACAGATACGCAGTATTTT CAWSTRGGRTDTQYF
17 - TRBJ2-3 TRBD2 TRBV4-3 TGCGCCAGCAGCCGCAAACTAGCGGGAGTAGGCACAGATACGCAGTATTTT CASSRKLAGVGTDTQYF
13 - TRBJ1-5 - TRBV5-1 TGCGCCAGCAGCGCTGGTAGCAATCAGCCCCAGCATTTT CASSAGSNQPQHF
16 once TRBJ2-7 TRBD2 TRBV5-1 TGCGCCAGCAGCGCCTCCGTTAGCGGGACCCCCTACGAGCAGTACTTC CASSASVSGTPYEQYF
16 - TRBJ1-3 - TRBV5-5 TGTGCCAGCAGCTTACAGATCTCTTACTCTGGAAACACCATATATTTT CASSLQISYSGNTIYF
15 - TRBJ2-2 - TRBV6-5 TGTGCCAGCAGTTACGAGCTATTTGGGACCGGGGAGCTGTTTTTT CASSYELFGTGELFF
14 - TRBJ1-3 TRBD1 TRBV6-5 TGTGCCAGCCAAAGGGGGCTCTCTGGAAACACCATATATTTT CASQRGLSGNTIYF
15 - TRBJ1-3 - TRBV9 TGTGCCAGCAGCGTAGGCGCAGACCCTGGAAACACCATATATTTT CASSVGADPGNTIYF
15 - TRBJ2-2 TRBD1 TRBV28 TGTGCCAGCCTTCTGGGACAGGGGATGAACGGGGAGCTGTTTTTT CASLLGQGMNGELFF
14 - TRBJ2-7 TRBD2 TRBV2 TGTGCCAGCATGAGGGAAAGGACTAGGTACGAGCAGTACTTC CASMRERTRYEQYF
13 - TRBJ1-2 - TRBV2 TGTGCCAGCAGTGAAAAGAATTACTATGGCTACACCTTC CASSEKNYYGYTF
17 - TRBJ2-3 TRBD2 TRBV11-2 TGTGCCAGCAGCCCAGGGGTGCGGTCGGGAGGGACAGATACGCAGTATTTT CASSPGVRSGGTDTQYF
16 - TRBJ1-2 - TRBV29-1 TGCAGCGTTGAGGGGAACCCCGGGACACCCCCATATGGCTACACCTTC CSVEGNPGTPPYGYTF
16 - TRBJ2-1 TRBD2 TRBV7-9 TGTGCCAGCAGCTTTAAGGGGACTAGCGGGAGTTTTGAGCAGTTCTTC CASSFKGTSGSFEQFF
14 - TRBJ2-1 TRBD1 TRBV27 TGTGCCAGCAGCCTGGGACAGAGCTACAATGAGCAGTTCTTC CASSLGQSYNEQFF
17 - TRBJ1-3 TRBD1 TRBV9 TGTGCCAGCAGCGCACCCAGCGGACAGGTCTCTGGAAACACCATATATTTT CASSAPSGQVSGNTIYF
13 - TRBJ1-5 - TRBV6-1 TGTGCCAGCAGTATACAGGGCAATCAGCCCCAGCATTTT CASSIQGNQPQHF
14 - TRBJ2-7 - TRBV28 TGTGCCAGCAGTTTAGGCCCCCGGGGCTACGAGCAGTACTTC CASSLGPRGYEQYF
16 once TRBJ2-1 - TRBV7-2 TGTGCCAGCAGCTTAGCGCCCCCCCTTCTAGAATATGAGCAGTTCTTC CASSLAPPLLEYEQFF
17 - TRBJ2-1 - TRBV30 TGTGCCTGGAGCCATCTCAGCGAGCGGAGCACCTACAATGAGCAGTTCTTC CAWSHLSERSTYNEQFF
15 - TRBJ2-7 - TRBV10-3 TGTGCCATCAGTGAGTCGAGGGGCCTCTCCTACGAGCAGTACTTC CAISESRGLSYEQYF
16 - TRBJ1-5 - TRBV5-5 TGTGCCAGCAGCTTAGGACAGTCCTCGGGCAATCAGCCCCAGCATTTT CASSLGQSSGNQPQHF
15 - TRBJ2-5 - TRBV5-1 TGCGCCAGCAGCTTGGATCCAGGAGTCAAAGAGACCCAGTACTTC CASSLDPGVKETQYF
16 - TRBJ2-1 - TRBV14 TGTGCCAGCAGCCGGACCTCGGGCGGGCCCTACAATGAGCAGTTCTTC CASSRTSGGPYNEQFF